The present T cell receptor (beta chain) was sequenced within a study of OX40 agonist ivuxolimab in advanced cancers. Regarding the complete study: Ivuxolimab, which targeted the costimulatory receptor OX40 (CD134), was an agonistic, fully human IgG2 monoclonal antibody. Intravenous ivuxolimab was administered to patients every 2 weeks at six dose levels: 0.01, 0.1, 0.3, 1.5, 3 and 10 mg/kg. Of the approximately 53 patients in dose escalation, about 20 had hepatocellular carcinoma, some 15 had melanoma, 9 had renal cell carcinoma and 9 had head and neck cancer. A male proportion of roughly 80% and a mean age of 60 years, ranging from about 20 to 79, were recorded for the dose-escalation cohort. Patients were allowed to have had prior anti-PD-1, anti-PD-L1 or anti-CTLA-4 therapy, and approximately 40% of the dose-escalation patients had previously received checkpoint inhibitors. Three dose-escalation patients achieved partial responses, one with hepatocellular carcinoma and two with cutaneous melanoma. The point of sequencing TCRbeta in the periphery was to test whether ivuxolimab changed TCR sequence diversity and drove clonal T-cell expansion. The paper describes the monotherapy dose-escalation part (N of about 54 patients) of the phase I trial of ivuxolimab.

The trial excluded patients who had a history of autoimmune disease or who were on systemic immunosuppression. Peripheral blood for TCR sequencing was collected from all dose cohorts at baseline, on cycle 4 day 1, and on cycle 7 day 1. Samples were obtained from an open-label, multicenter, first-in-human phase I dose-escalation trial of ivuxolimab. Adults with locally advanced or metastatic melanoma, renal cell carcinoma, hepatocellular carcinoma or head and neck squamous cell carcinoma were enrolled in the trial. Before TCR sequencing, CD4+ T cells and CD8+ T cells were sorted from peripheral blood as separate populations. The CDR3 has 12 amino acids, counting the end cysteine and phenylalanine. The retained sequence is limited to the CDR3, 36 bases, with the frame set at the first base. CDR1 and CDR2 are read off the germline V gene as LGHNT and FRNRAP. V is reduced by 6 bases and J by 2 bases, leaving a spacing of 6 bases between them.

This clone was picked up a small number of times. The target of this receptor is not known. No base quality information exists; no much larger clone differs at one position. General conclusions and limits of the study: Which antigens the clonally expanded peripheral T cells were specific for was not determined. Low levels of normalized T-cell clonal expansion were also seen in some patients who did not respond. In partial responders in the 0.1-3.0 mg/kg groups, normalized peripheral clonal expansion was found to be among the lowest, especially among CD8+ T cells. At doses of 0.1 to 3.0 mg/kg, clonal expansion of both CD4+ and CD8+ blood T cells was observed from baseline to week 6. On average, CD8+ T cells showed more expanded clones than CD4+ T cells after ivuxolimab.

For sequencing of the TCRbeta CDR3 region, genomic DNA was extracted from the sorted cells. The immunoSEQ Assay was used for sequencing of TCRbeta CDR3 regions. As stored in TCRdb, this immuneACCESS dataset retains in-frame rearrangements with V and J assigned. A fraction of the clones does not appear; measured against another copy, unresolved V genes explain less than half of the discrepancy, and the remainder lacks a known reason. This sample comprises 58,000 or so clones, 75% to 90% of them detected only once. About a tenth of the sample belongs to the ten largest clones. This TCR was recovered from an adult with an advanced solid tumor such as melanoma, head and neck, liver or kidney cancer. Recombination linked TRBV12-5 to TRBJ2-3, with the D gene not clear enough to name. The sample was CD4+ or CD8+ T cells sorted from blood, taken in a trial of the OX40 agonist ivuxolimab. CDR3 loop: CASGHYTDTQYF. DNA sequence: TGTGCTAGTGGCCACTACACAGATACGCAGTATTTT.